Listed below are T cell receptor beta chains from one sample, sequenced in a study of CD8+CD57+ T cells in acquired aplastic anemia. TCRdb analysed the reads with MiXCR anew, one entry per CDR3 protein. The sample shows around 200,000 distinct CDR3 sequences, 48% of them seen only once. The sequencing sample was made of sorted CD4+, CD8+, or CD8+CD57+ T cells (not recorded which) from PBMCs. The receptors were gathered from a human donor with aplastic anemia. Each CDR3 is given without its conserved first and last residue.

length | J | V | CDR3
12 | TRBJ1-1 | TRBV7-2 | ASSLFQGDGEAF
14 | TRBJ2-4 | TRBV2 | ASTNPYRGRMDIQY
10 | TRBJ1-2 | TRBV24-1 | ATSDRQRGYT
13 | TRBJ1-1 | TRBV24-1 | ATSDASGTGAEAF
13 | TRBJ2-5 | TRBV7-6 | ASSLDQGREETQY
11 | TRBJ1-2 | TRBV3-1 | ASSQADRVGYT
11 | TRBJ1-2 | TRBV29-1 | SVATGDNYGYT
11 | TRBJ2-7 | TRBV20-1 | SASSGASYEQY
11 | TRBJ2-1 | TRBV29-1 | SVVWTGDAEQF
12 | TRBJ1-1 | TRBV7-2 | ASSLSVGGTEAF
12 | TRBJ1-5 | TRBV10-3 | AISERTANQPQH
10 | TRBJ1-1 | TRBV20-1 | SASLTDTEAF
9 | TRBJ1-2 | TRBV12-3/TRBV12-4 | ASSFSDGYT
15 | TRBJ2-2 | TRBV3-1 | ASRARDRGLYTGELF
14 | TRBJ2-1 | TRBV3-1 | ASSYRDLAAYNEQF
13 | TRBJ2-4 | TRBV6-1 | ASSRTGDAKNIQY
11 | NA | TRBV7-2 | ASSPPAVGEQY
12 | TRBJ2-1 | TRBV20-1 | SGTGTGDFSEQF
12 | TRBJ2-5 | TRBV29-1 | SVGARALQETQY
12 | TRBJ2-7 | TRBV11-1 | ASSSPSATYEQY
12 | TRBJ2-5 | TRBV24-1 | ATSASGGARPQY
11 | TRBJ1-5 | TRBV5-5 | ASSPDQNQPQH
14 | TRBJ1-6 | TRBV2 | ASSRPRTGDDSPLH
12 | TRBJ2-7 | TRBV5-5 | ASSLGQGLYEQY
15 | TRBJ2-5 | TRBV3-1 | ASSQEFGGGTGETRY
12 | TRBJ1-2 | TRBV9 | ASGLGQGNYGYT
13 | TRBJ2-3 | TRBV6-1 | ASTGRGEAGDTQY
13 | TRBJ2-7 | TRBV7-9 | ASSLARTAGYEQY
12 | TRBJ1-6 | TRBV6-4 | ASSTGQGYSPLH
12 | TRBJ1-4 | TRBV5-4 | ASSLGSTNEKLF
14 | TRBJ2-3 | TRBV11-1 | ASSFGLAGGTDTQY
11 | TRBJ2-1 | TRBV6-1 | ASSTGTSGEQF
11 | TRBJ1-2 | TRBV24-1 | ATSDGTAYGYT
13 | TRBJ2-1 | TRBV5-1 | ASRTTPSSYNEQF
11 | TRBJ2-1 | TRBV5-1 | ASSEGQGWEQF
11 | TRBJ1-3 | TRBV29-1 | SVGQLTGNTIY
12 | TRBJ1-5 | TRBV20-1 | SASKAESNQPQH
13 | TRBJ2-7 | TRBV10-3 | ASSQPGTGAGEQY
12 | TRBJ1-1 | TRBV19 | ASSLGTGLGEAF
10 | TRBJ2-5 | TRBV30 | AWSGAGETQY
16 | TRBJ1-5 | TRBV19 | ASSIRGPGQGSNQPQH
11 | TRBJ2-7 | TRBV27 | ASSLRQGDEQY
11 | TRBJ2-1 | TRBV6-1 | ASRREGGNEQF
14 | TRBJ1-1 | TRBV5-4 | ASSPDSNRASTEAF
13 | TRBJ1-2 | TRBV6-1 | ASSALGTGVVGYT
11 | TRBJ1-5 | TRBV7-9 | ASSPGQGQPQH
12 | TRBJ2-7 | TRBV5-1 | ASSLAGGTYEQY
12 | TRBJ2-7 | TRBV6-1 | ASRPGQVSYEQY
13 | TRBJ2-1 | TRBV19 | ASSRISGTYNEQF
10 | TRBJ1-5 | TRBV27 | ASRSGNQPQH
11 | TRBJ1-1 | TRBV7-6 | ASSLADRTEAF
14 | TRBJ2-1 | TRBV4-1 | ASSRPGTAKNNEQF